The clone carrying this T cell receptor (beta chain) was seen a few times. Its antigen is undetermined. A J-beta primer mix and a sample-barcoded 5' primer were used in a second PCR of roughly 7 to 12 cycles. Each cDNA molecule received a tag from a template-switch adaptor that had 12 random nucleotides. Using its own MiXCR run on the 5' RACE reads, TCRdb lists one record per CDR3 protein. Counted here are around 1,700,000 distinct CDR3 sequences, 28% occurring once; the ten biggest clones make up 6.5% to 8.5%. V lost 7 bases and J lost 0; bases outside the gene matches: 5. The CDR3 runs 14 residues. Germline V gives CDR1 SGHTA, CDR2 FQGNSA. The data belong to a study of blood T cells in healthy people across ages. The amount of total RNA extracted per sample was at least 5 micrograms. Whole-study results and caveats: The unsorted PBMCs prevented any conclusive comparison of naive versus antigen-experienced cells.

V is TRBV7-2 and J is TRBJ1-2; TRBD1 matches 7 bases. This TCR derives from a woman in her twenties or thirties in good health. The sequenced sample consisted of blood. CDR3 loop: CASTFGTANYGYTF. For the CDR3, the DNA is TGTGCCAGCACTTTCGGGACAGCTAACTATGGCTACACCTTC.